This T cell receptor (beta chain) was obtained from a study of T cell responses to AZD1222 COVID-19 vaccine (dated by TCRdb to the early 2020s). Regarding the complete study: A total of just over 230 trial participants underwent TCR sequencing, of whom more than 200 had received two doses of AZD1222 and 26 had received two doses of the MenACWY control vaccine. Trial participants were enrolled by age into subgroups of 18-55, 56-69 and 70-plus years, and about 150, 27 and 61 TCR-sequenced participants, respectively, were included in these subgroups. The full study reports these points: After two AZD1222 doses, spike-specific TCR breadth and depth were significantly higher than at day 0 and than in MenACWY recipients. Reportedly, close to half of the unique spike-specific TCRs recognized epitopes lying outside the regions that are mutated in the B.1.351 and B.1.1.7 variants. Most participants were white British and females outnumbered males, and the authors suggested that clonal diversity may have been underestimated. In the small 56-69-year group, the increase in depth fell short of significance, most likely because of low power. No day 14 peak-response samples were available, so repertoires were characterized only after the peak T cell response. CD4 TCRs associated with the vaccine covered the entire spike protein, and the dominant responses were in regions 160-218 and 743-854. Conclusions about previously exposed vaccinees are limited, since just a handful of AZD1222 recipients were seropositive for SARS-CoV-2 at baseline.

The germline V gene yields KGHSH for CDR1 and LQKENI for CDR2. The germline ends are 10 bases apart after V is trimmed by 4 bases and J by 6 bases. From its cysteine to its phenylalanine, the CDR3 spans 13 amino acids. Of the read, only the CDR3 DNA is kept; its 39 bases are in frame from base 1. Of note for this clone: Its antigen has not been determined. The record has no base qualities; no much larger clone is one base away.

The CDR3 regions of human TCRbeta chains were analyzed by immunosequencing. The original methods were these. Repertoire TCRs were checked for matches against a reference library of SARS-CoV-2-specific TCRs that had been generated using the MIRA antigen-specificity platform. Breadth was defined as the fraction of unique TCRs that were SARS-CoV-2-associated, and depth was defined as the fraction of total T cells that were SARS-CoV-2-associated. Using the MIRA data, every spike-specific TCR was mapped to the spike region that the TCR reacted to and assigned to either a CD4 or a CD8 class. Log10-transformed breadth and depth values were compared by one-way ANOVA with Sidak's multiple comparisons tests. In its TCRdb copy, this immuneACCESS table keeps in-frame sequences only and misses some clones. Where compared with another copy, unresolved V genes explain less than half of these, and the others have no known cause. Clone size and the V and J calls come from that table; the DNA yielded D and trimming. The sample yields 70,000 to 95,000 clones; 80% to 95% were counted once. The top ten clonotypes cover more than 9% of the sample.

In the paper's terms, the time point label means: about 28 days (+/-7) after the second vaccine dose. Because spike-specific TCR depth and breadth did not differ between the two schedules, AZD1222 recipients who got a second dose at roughly 4 weeks were pooled with those who got a second dose at roughly 12 weeks. The vaccinee samples were drawn from two UK trials, COV001 and COV002, one of which was a single-blind randomized controlled phase 2/3 trial testing AZD1222 (ChAdOx1 nCoV-19) in healthy adults. For TCRbeta chain sequencing, PBMC samples from trial participants were taken at day 0 and at day 28 after the second dose.

This TCR was sampled from an adult who received the AZD1222 COVID-19 vaccine. The material was peripheral blood, obtained 28 days after the second AZD1222 dose. This chain is built from TRBV18 and TRBJ1-5; no confident D gene assignment can be made. Read as DNA, the sequence is TGTGCCAGCTCACAATCGGACGGTCAGCCCCAGCATTTT. This encodes CASSQSDGQPQHF. Beyond the CDR3, the reference TRBV18 and TRBJ1-5 genes provide the residues; the full variable domain reads: NAGVMQNPRHLVRRRGQEARLRCSPMKGHSHVYWYRQLPEEGLKFMVYLQKENIIDESGMPKERFSAEFPKEGPSILRIQQVVRGDSAAYFCASSQSDGQPQHFGDGTRLSIL.